These 27 T cell receptor beta chains share one sample of origin, sequenced in a study of blood T cell repertoires in COVID-19. The method was immunoSEQ multiplex PCR; TCRdb's version includes in-frame clones alone and lacks a portion of them. The table records about 410,000 clones, about nine tenths of them present only once. The sample taken for sequencing was peripheral blood. Receptor source: a woman younger than 45 with active or convalescent COVID-19.

This clone was seen more than once but under ten times. The chain couples TRBV6-5 to TRBJ2-7, with D perhaps TRBD1 (5 bases). The CDR3 totals 12 residues. Germline CDR1 MNHEY, CDR2 SVGAGI. Trimming took off 5 bases at V and 2 bases at J, with 7 bases between the two ends. This CDR3 reads CASSQTAYEQYF. The CDR3 DNA sequence: TGTGCCAGCAGTCAGACAGCCTACGAGCAGTACTTC.

This sequence joins TRBV2 and TRBJ2-2, with D possibly being TRBD1 (6 bases). V lost 8 bases and J 1 base, leaving 14 bases between the germline ends. The CDR3 spans 15 residues. Per the germline V gene, CDR1 is SNHLY and CDR2 is FYNNEI. CDR3: CASQNRDLNTGELFF. CDR3 bases: TGTGCCAGCCAAAACAGGGACCTGAACACCGGGGAGCTGTTTTTT.

As to this clone: The same CDR3 is also encoded by other DNA sequences in this sample. The chain uses TRBV6-1 and TRBJ2-7; 10 bases are a match to TRBD1. V trimming: 1 base; J trimming: 3 bases; junction bases outside the gene matches: 0. The V gene's germline CDR1 is MNHNS and CDR2 SASEGT. The CDR3 has 14 residues. CDR3 coding DNA: TGTGCCAGCAGTGAAGGGACAGGGGGCTACGAGCAGTACTTC. Translating it yields CASSEGTGGYEQYF.

This clone was detected only once. V gene TRBV18 combines with J gene TRBJ2-2; 9 bases are a match to TRBD1. Trimming cost V 3 bases and J 3 bases; bases outside gene matches: 2. Looked up from germline, CDR1 is KGHSH and CDR2 is LQKENI. CDR3 size: 15 residues. The CDR3 spells CASSPGQGDTGELFF. The DNA for the CDR3 is TGTGCCAGCTCACCGGGACAGGGTGACACCGGGGAGCTGTTTTTT.

The V gene is TRBV7-9, the J gene TRBJ1-1; tentatively, D is TRBD1 (6 bases). CDR3 length: 13 residues. V was cut by 5 bases and J by 4 bases, with 11 bases left in between. From germline, CDR1 is SEHNR and CDR2 FQNEAQ (reference sequence). CDR3 nucleotide sequence: TGTGCCAGCAGCCATGGGGGGGCCACTGAAGCTTTCTTT. Translation gives CASSHGGATEAFF.

This clone has only one observation. The J gene is TRBJ1-1, the V gene TRBV19, with D possibly matching TRBD1 (5 bases). The CDR3 loop spans 15 amino acids. Germline V gene data show CDR1 as LNHDA and CDR2 as SQIVND (reference sequence). Trimming removed 8 bases from V and 1 base from J, with 17 bases in between. The CDR3 reads CASALAWGQNTEAFF. In nucleotides, the CDR3 is TGTGCCAGTGCCCTCGCGTGGGGCCAGAACACTGAAGCTTTCTTT.

The V call is TRBV4-1, the J call TRBJ1-1; weak D call: TRBD1 (6 bases). Deletions cut 2 bases from V and 3 bases from J, with 10 bases between. CDR1 and CDR2 from the germline V gene are MGHRA and YSYEKL. CDR3 length: 14 amino acids. CDR3 loop: CASSQREGDTEAFF. CDR3 nucleotides: TGCGCCAGCAGCCAAAGGGAGGGGGACACTGAAGCTTTCTTT.

The rearrangement joins TRBV7-2 to TRBJ2-1; 8 bases line up with TRBD2. CDR1 SGHTA and CDR2 FQGNSA come from the germline V gene. This CDR3 is built from 16 residues. V was pared by 1 base and J by 7 bases, with 9 bases of the junction left unmatched. The CDR3 protein is CASSLGPLAGRNEQFF. The CDR3 DNA is TGTGCCAGCAGCTTAGGGCCCCTAGCGGGTCGAAATGAGCAGTTCTTC.

This chain joins TRBV21-1 and TRBJ2-5; the table's TRBD2 call for D was not verified on the DNA. TRBV21-1 is assigned pseudogene status. This CDR3 comprises 15 residues. The CDR3 reads CASSNSGGAWETQYF. The CDR3 DNA follows: TGTGCCAGCAGCAACAGCGGGGGGGCCTGGGAGACCCAGTACTTC.

The rearrangement links TRBV19 to TRBJ2-1; 14 positions match TRBD2. The length of the CDR3 is 17 residues. Germline-derived CDR1 and CDR2 are LNHDA and SQIVND (reference sequence). The trim removed 6 bases at V and 0 bases at J, leaving 4 bases unmatched. CDR3 in DNA: TGTGCCAGTAGCAGACTAGCGGGGGGGGACTCCTACAATGAGCAGTTCTTC. Protein sequence: CASSRLAGGDSYNEQFF.

The J gene is TRBJ1-2, the V gene TRBV6-5; 8 nucleotides align to TRBD1. This CDR3 has 14 residues. Germline loops: CDR1 MNHEY, CDR2 SVGAGI. V was pared by 5 bases and J by 8 bases, with 10 bases of the junction left unmatched. The CDR3 region has the DNA TGTGCCAGCAGTCCGTTATCAGGGGGCTGGGGCTACACCTTC. Its protein is CASSPLSGGWGYTF.

The chain couples TRBV29-1 to TRBJ1-1; TRBD1 matches at 7 bases. Looked up from germline, CDR1 is SQVTM and CDR2 is ANQGSEA. The CDR3 length is 15 residues. Trimming took 0 bases from V and 5 from J; bases not matched to a gene: 9. CDR3 sequence: CSVEDFYRGRTEAFF. Here the CDR3 DNA reads TGCAGCGTTGAAGATTTTTACAGGGGAAGGACTGAAGCTTTCTTT. Together with reference TRBV29-1 and TRBJ1-1, the CDR3 gives the full variable domain: SAVISQKPSRDICQRGTSLTIQCQVDSQVTMMFWYRQQPGQSLTLIATANQGSEATYESGFVIDKFPISRPNLTFSTLTVSNMSPEDSSIYLCSVEDFYRGRTEAFFGQGTRLTVV.

The genes are TRBV5-1 and TRBJ1-6, with D maybe TRBD1 (5 bases). Germline CDR1 reads SGHRS; CDR2 reads YFSETQ. Trimming shortened V by 3 bases and J by 12 bases, and 10 bases separated the two germline ends. CDR3 length: 12 residues. The CDR3 region has the DNA TGCGCCAGCAGCTCAGGGTCTGAACCCCTCCACTTT. It encodes CASSSGSEPLHF.

For the CDR3, the DNA is TGTGCCAGCAGTGCCGACCGGGGTTACAATGAGCAGTTCTTC. Protein product: CASSADRGYNEQFF. V is TRBV2 and J is TRBJ2-1; D might be TRBD2 (5 bases). Germline assignment: CDR1 SNHLY and CDR2 FYNNEI. Trimming removed 4 bases from V and 4 bases from J, with 11 bases in between. This CDR3 contains 14 residues.

This sequence joins TRBV10-3 and TRBJ2-7, with no clear D. With 4 bases removed from V and 0 bases from J, the gap between germline ends came to 13 bases. This CDR3 is 15 amino acids long. From germline, CDR1 is ENHRY and CDR2 SYGVKD. The CDR3 bases are TGTGCCATCAGTGTTCATGAGAGTAACTCCTACGAGCAGTACTTC. It codes for CAISVHESNSYEQYF.

The genes are TRBV10-1 and TRBJ2-7; possibly TRBD1 for D (5 bases). This CDR3 spans 14 amino acids. Deletions cut 4 bases from V and 6 bases from J, with 16 bases between. The germline CDR1 and CDR2 sequences are WNHNN and SYGVQD (reference sequence). CDR3 coding DNA: TGCGCCAGCAGTGCTGCAGGGTCCCTACGCGAGCAGTACTTC. This sequence encodes CASSAAGSLREQYF.

The chain couples TRBV2 to TRBJ2-3; 9 bases agree with TRBD2. CDR3 length: 14 residues. Germline loops: CDR1 SNHLY, CDR2 FYNNEI. Trimming at V came to 9 bases and at J to 1 base, leaving 5 bases not matched to a gene. In DNA, the CDR3 is TGTGCCAGACAAGTAGCGGGGGGCACAGATACGCAGTATTTT. Protein product: CARQVAGGTDTQYF.

This chain links TRBV5-1 with TRBJ1-1; D not resolved. CDR1 SGHRS and CDR2 YFSETQ come from the germline V gene. This CDR3 spans 14 amino acids. V was shortened by 4 bases and J by 2 bases, with 12 bases between the two germline ends. The CDR3, as DNA: TGCGCCAGCAGCCCCCTGGGAGGAAACACTGAAGCTTTCTTT. This gives the protein CASSPLGGNTEAFF.

The chain has TRBV5-1 and TRBJ1-6; 7 bases align to TRBD1. From germline, CDR1 is SGHRS and CDR2 YFSETQ. Germline trimming cut 2 bases from V and 10 bases from J; bases unmatched to any gene: 9. The CDR3 length is 15 residues. The DNA for the CDR3 is TGCGCCAGCAGCTTAAGGACAGGTCCGGACTCACCCCTCCACTTT. This translates into CASSLRTGPDSPLHF.

The genes are TRBV18 and TRBJ2-1; 7 bases are shared with TRBD2. The CDR3 sequence is 15 residues long. The V gene end was trimmed by 6 bases and the J gene end by 3 bases; junction bases not matched to a gene: 8. Germline V gene data show CDR1 as KGHSH and CDR2 as LQKENI. CDR3 protein: CASSPREGSYNEQFF. CDR3 nucleotides: TGTGCCAGCTCCCCGAGGGAGGGAAGCTACAATGAGCAGTTCTTC.

This chain links TRBV6-5 with TRBJ1-1; TRBD1 matches 8 bases. Germline V gives CDR1 MNHEY, CDR2 SVGAGI. The V segment lost 1 base and the J segment 5 bases; nucleotides outside the gene matches: 6. This CDR3 contains 15 residues. CDR3: CASSYFGQGGTEAFF. As DNA, the CDR3 is TGTGCCAGCAGTTACTTTGGACAGGGTGGGACTGAAGCTTTCTTT.

The genes are TRBV15 and TRBJ1-2, with no clear D. The CDR3 spans 13 residues. Per the germline V gene, CDR1 is LNHNV and CDR2 is YYDKDF (reference sequence). Trimming removed 3 bases from V and 6 bases from J, with 11 bases in between. This CDR3 is CATSSDLGDGYTF. The CDR3 nucleotides are TGTGCCACCAGCAGTGATCTAGGTGATGGCTACACCTTC.

The gene calls are TRBV3-1 (or the pseudogene TRBV3-2) and TRBJ1-2; D is possibly TRBD1 (5 bases). With 0 bases removed from V and 7 bases from J, the gap between germline ends came to 15 bases. Per the germline V gene, CDR1 is LGHDT and CDR2 is YNNKEL (reference sequence). This CDR3 contains 15 residues. The CDR3 nucleotides are TGTGCCAGCAGCCAAGAAACGCAGGGTATTCGTGGCTACACCTTC. Its protein product is CASSQETQGIRGYTF.

The genes are TRBV10-2 and TRBJ1-2; 11 nucleotides line up with TRBD1. CDR1 and CDR2 (germline): WSHSY, SAAADI. The junction had 0 bases not matched to a gene; V was cut back by 8 bases and J by 4 bases. This CDR3 comprises 12 residues. The CDR3 loop reads CASGQGAYGYTF. The CDR3 DNA sequence: TGCGCCAGCGGACAGGGGGCCTATGGCTACACCTTC.

The gene calls are TRBV6-5 and TRBJ1-1, with 9 bases identical to TRBD1. The CDR3 has 14 residues. Germline V gene data show CDR1 as MNHEY and CDR2 as SVGAGI. Trimming removed 6 bases from V and 5 bases from J; junction bases left unmatched: 7. The CDR3 region has the DNA TGTGCCAGCAGAAACACAGGGGGCTGGACTGAAGCTTTCTTT. Encoded protein: CASRNTGGWTEAFF.

The chain uses TRBV13 and TRBJ2-3; 9 nucleotides line up with TRBD2. CDR3 size: 15 residues. Trimming cost V 5 bases and J 6 bases; bases outside gene matches: 9. Germline CDR1 reads PRHDT; CDR2 reads FYEKMQ (reference sequence). The CDR3 loop reads CASSPGLAKGDTQYF. DNA for the CDR3: TGTGCCAGCAGCCCCGGACTAGCGAAGGGGGATACGCAGTATTTT.

This chain connects TRBV6-1 to TRBJ1-5; no reliable D call. V was cut by 3 bases and J by 6 bases, with 3 bases left in between. CDR3 length: 11 residues. Germline V CDR1 and CDR2: MNHNS, SASEGT. In DNA, the CDR3 is TGTGCCAGCAGTGAGAGTCAGCCCCAGCATTTT. Its protein is CASSESQPQHF.